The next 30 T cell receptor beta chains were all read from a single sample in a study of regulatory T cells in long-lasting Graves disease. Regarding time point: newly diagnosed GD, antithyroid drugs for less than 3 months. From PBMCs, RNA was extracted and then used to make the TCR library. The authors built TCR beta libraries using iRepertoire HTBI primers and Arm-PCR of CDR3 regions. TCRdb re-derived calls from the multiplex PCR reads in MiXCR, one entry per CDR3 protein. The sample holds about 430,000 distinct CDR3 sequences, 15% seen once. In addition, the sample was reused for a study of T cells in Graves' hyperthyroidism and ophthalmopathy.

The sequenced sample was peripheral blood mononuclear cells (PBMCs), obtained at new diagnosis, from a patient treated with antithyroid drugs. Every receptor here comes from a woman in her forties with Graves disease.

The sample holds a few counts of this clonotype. The CDR3 loop reads CSARSYGGEGYEKLFF. The CDR3 DNA reads TGCAGTGCTAGAAGTTACGGGGGCGAGGGGTATGAAAAACTGTTTTTT. V gene TRBV20-1 combines with J gene TRBJ1-4, with D possibly matching TRBD1 (6 bases). The ends were cut back, 2 bases at V and 6 bases at J, with 19 bases in the middle. This CDR3 is built from 16 residues. Germline V CDR1 and CDR2: DFQATT, SNEGSKA (reference sequence).

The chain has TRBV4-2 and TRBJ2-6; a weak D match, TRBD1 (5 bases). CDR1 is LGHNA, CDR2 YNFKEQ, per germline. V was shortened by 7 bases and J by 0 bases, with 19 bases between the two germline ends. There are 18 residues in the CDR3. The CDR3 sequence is CASTPRQTHFSGANVLTF. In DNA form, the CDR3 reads TGTGCCAGCACCCCGCGACAGACCCACTTCTCTGGGGCCAACGTCCTGACTTTC.

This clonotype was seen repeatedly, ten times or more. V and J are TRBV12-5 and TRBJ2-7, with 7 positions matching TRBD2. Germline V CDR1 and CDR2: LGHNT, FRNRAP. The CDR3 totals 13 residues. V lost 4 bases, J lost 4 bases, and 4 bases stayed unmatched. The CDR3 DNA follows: TGTGCTAGTGGTTCGGGGGGTGCATACGAGCAGTACTTC. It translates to CASGSGGAYEQYF.

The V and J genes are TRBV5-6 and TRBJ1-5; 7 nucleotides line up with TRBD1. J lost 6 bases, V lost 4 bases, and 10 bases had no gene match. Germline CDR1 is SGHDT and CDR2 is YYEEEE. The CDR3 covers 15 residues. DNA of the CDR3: TGTGCCAGCAGCATTTACGGGACAGAGAGTCAGCCCCAGCATTTT. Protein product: CASSIYGTESQPQHF. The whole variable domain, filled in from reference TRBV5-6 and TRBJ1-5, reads DAGVTQSPTHLIKTRGQQVTLRCSPKSGHDTVSWYQQALGQGPQFIFQYYEEEERQRGNFPDRFSGHQFPNYSSELNVNALLLGDSALYLCASSIYGTESQPQHFGDGTRLSIL.

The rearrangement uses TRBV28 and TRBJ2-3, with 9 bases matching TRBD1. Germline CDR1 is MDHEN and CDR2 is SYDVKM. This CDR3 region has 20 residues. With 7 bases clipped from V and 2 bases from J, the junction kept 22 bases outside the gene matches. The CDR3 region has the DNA TGTGCCAGCACCCCAGGGGGGACAGGGAACGAATTTTCAAACACAGATACGCAGTATTTT. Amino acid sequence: CASTPGGTGNEFSNTDTQYF.

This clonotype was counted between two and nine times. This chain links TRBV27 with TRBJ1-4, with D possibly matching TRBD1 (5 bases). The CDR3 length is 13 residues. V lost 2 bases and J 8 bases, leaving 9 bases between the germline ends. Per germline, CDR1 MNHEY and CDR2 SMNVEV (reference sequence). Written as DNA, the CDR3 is TGTGCCAGCAGTTTACAGACAGCAGAAAAACTGTTTTTT. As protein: CASSLQTAEKLFF. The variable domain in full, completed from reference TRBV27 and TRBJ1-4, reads EAQVTQNPRYLITVTGKKLTVTCSQNMNHEYMSWYRQDPGLGLRQIYYSMNVEVTDKGDVPEGYKVSRKEKRNFPLILESPSPNQTSLYFCASSLQTAEKLFFGSGTQLSVL.

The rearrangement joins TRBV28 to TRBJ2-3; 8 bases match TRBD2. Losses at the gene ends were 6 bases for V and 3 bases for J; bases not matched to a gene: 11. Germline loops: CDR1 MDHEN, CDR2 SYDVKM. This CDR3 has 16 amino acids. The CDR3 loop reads CASRLRAGELTDTQYF. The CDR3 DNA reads TGTGCCAGCAGACTAAGAGCGGGAGAATTAACAGATACGCAGTATTTT.

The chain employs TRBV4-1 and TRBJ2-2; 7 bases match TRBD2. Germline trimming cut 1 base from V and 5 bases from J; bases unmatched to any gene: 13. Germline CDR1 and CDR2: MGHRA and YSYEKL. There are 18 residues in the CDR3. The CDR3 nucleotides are TGCGCCAGCAGCCAAGCGGTCAGGACGGGAGGACGGACCGGGGAGCTGTTTTTT. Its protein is CASSQAVRTGGRTGELFF.

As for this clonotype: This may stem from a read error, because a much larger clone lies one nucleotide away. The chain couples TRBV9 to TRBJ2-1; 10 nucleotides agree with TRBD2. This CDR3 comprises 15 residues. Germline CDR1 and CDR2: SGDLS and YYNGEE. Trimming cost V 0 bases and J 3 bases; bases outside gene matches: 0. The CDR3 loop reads CASSVASGGYNEQFF. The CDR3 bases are TGTGCCAGCAGCGTAGCTAGCGGGGGCTACAATGAGCAGTTCTTC.

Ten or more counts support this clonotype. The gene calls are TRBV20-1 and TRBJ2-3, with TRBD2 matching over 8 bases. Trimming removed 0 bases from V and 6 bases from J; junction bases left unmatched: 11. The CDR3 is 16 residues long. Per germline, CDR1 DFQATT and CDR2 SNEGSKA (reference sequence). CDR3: CSARDILAGTLDTQYF. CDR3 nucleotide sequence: TGCAGTGCTAGAGATATTCTAGCGGGTACCCTCGATACGCAGTATTTT.

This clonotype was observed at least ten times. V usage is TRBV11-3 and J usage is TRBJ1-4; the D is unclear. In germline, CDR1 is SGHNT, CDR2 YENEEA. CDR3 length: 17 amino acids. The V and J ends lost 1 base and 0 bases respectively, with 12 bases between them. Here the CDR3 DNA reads TGTGCCAGCAGCTTAGGGAGTTGGGGTGCAACTAATGAAAAACTGTTTTTT. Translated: CASSLGSWGATNEKLFF.

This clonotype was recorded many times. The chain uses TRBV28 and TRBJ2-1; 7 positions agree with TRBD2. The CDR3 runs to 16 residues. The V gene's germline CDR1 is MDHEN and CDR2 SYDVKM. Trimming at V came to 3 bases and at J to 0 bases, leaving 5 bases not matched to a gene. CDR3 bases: TGTGCCAGCAGTTTGGGAGGGGCGAGCTCCTACAATGAGCAGTTCTTC. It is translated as CASSLGGASSYNEQFF.

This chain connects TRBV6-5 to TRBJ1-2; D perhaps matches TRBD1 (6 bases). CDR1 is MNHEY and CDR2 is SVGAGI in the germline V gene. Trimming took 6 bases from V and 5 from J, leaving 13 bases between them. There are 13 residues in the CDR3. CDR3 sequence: CASSYRVAYGYTF. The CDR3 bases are TGTGCCAGCAGCTACAGGGTAGCGTATGGCTACACCTTC.

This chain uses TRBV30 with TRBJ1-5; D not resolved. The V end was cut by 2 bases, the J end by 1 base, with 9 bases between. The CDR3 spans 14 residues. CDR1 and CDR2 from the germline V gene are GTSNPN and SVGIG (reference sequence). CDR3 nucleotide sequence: TGTGCCTGGAGTCCCGGTGGGAGCAATCAGCCCCAGCATTTT. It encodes CAWSPGGSNQPQHF.

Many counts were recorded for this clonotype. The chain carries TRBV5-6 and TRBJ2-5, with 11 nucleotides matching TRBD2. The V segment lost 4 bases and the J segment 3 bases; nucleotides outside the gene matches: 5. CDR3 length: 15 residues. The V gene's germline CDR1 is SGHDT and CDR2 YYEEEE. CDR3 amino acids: CASSRPGLAEETQYF. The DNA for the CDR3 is TGTGCCAGCAGCCGGCCGGGACTAGCGGAAGAGACCCAGTACTTC.

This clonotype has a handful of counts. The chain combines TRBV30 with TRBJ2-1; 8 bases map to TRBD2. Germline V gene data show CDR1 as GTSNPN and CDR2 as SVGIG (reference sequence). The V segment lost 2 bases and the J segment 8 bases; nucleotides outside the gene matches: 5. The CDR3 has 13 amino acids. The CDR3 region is CAWSREGRYEQFF. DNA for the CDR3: TGTGCCTGGAGTCGGGAGGGCCGGTATGAGCAGTTCTTC.

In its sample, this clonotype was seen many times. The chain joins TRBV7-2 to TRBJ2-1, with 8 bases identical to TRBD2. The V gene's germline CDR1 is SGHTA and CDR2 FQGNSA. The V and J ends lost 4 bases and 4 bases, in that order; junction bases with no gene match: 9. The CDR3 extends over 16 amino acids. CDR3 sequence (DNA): TGTGCCAGCAGCTACCTTACTAGCGGATCTTACAATGAGCAGTTCTTC. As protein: CASSYLTSGSYNEQFF.

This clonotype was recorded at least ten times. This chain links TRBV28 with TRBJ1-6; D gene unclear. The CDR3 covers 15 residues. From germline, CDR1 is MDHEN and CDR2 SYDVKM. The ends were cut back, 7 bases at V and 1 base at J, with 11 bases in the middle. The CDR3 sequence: CASTRGGSYNSPLHF. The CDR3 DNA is TGTGCCAGCACTCGGGGTGGATCCTATAATTCACCCCTCCACTTT.

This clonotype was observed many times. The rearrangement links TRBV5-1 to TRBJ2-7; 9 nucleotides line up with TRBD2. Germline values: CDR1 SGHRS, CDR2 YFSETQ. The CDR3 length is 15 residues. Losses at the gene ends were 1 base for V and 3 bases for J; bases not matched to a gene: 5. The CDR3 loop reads CASSLNSGGLYEQYF. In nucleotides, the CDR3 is TGCGCCAGCAGCTTGAATAGCGGGGGCCTCTACGAGCAGTACTTC.

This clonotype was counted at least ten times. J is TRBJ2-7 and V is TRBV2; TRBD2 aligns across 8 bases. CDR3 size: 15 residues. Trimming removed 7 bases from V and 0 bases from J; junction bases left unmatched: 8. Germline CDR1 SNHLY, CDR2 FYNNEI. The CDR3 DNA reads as TGTGCCAGCACTCTAATAGCGGGGCTCTCCTACGAGCAGTACTTC. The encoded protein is CASTLIAGLSYEQYF.

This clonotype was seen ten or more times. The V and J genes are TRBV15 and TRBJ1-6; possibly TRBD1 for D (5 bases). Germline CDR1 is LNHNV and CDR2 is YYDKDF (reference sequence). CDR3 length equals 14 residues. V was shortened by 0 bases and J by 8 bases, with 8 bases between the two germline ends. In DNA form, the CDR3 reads TGTGCCACCAGCAGAGACGTGGGGGATTCACCCCTCCACTTT. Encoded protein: CATSRDVGDSPLHF.

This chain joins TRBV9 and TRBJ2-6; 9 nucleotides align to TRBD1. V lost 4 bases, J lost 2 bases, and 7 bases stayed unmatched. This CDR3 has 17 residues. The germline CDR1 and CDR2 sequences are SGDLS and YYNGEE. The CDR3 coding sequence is TGTGCCAGCAGCACCCCGGGACAGGGCCCTGGGGCCAACGTCCTGACTTTC. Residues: CASSTPGQGPGANVLTF.

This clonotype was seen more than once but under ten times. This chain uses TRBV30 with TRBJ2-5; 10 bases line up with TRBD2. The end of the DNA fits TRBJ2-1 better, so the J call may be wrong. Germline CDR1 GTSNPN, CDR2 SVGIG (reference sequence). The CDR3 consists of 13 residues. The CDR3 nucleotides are TGTGCCTGGAGTGGACTAGCGGGTGGTGAGCAGTTCTTC. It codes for CAWSGLAGGEQFF.

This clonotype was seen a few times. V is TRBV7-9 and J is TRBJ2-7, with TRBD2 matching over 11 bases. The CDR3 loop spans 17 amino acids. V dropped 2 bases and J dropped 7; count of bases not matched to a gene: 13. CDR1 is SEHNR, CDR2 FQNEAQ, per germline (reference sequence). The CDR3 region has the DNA TGTGCCAGCAGCTTATCACTAGCGGGGGCGCGGATTCGGGAGCAGTACTTC. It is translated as CASSLSLAGARIREQYF.

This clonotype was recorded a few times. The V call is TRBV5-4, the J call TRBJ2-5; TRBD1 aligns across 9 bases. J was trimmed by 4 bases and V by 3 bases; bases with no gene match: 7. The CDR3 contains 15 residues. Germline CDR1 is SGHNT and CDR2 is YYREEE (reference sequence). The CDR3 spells CASSSPLTGGETQYF. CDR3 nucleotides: TGTGCCAGCAGCTCCCCTTTGACAGGGGGAGAGACCCAGTACTTC.

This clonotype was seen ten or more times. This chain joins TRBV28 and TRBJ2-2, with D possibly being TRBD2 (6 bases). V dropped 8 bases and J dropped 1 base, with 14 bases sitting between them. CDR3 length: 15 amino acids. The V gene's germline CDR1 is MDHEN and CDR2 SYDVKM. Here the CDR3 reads CASGVWGENTGELFF. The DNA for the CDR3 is TGTGCCAGCGGGGTTTGGGGGGAGAACACCGGGGAGCTGTTTTTT.

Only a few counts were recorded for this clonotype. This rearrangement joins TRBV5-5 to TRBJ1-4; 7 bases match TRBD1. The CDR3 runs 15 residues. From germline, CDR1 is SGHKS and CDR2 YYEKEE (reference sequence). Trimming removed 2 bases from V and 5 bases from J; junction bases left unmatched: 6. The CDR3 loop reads CASSFIQGGNEKLFF. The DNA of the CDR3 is TGTGCCAGCAGCTTTATCCAGGGGGGAAATGAAAAACTGTTTTTT. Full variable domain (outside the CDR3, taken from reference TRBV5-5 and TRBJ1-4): DAGVTQSPTHLIKTRGQQVTLRCSPISGHKSVSWYQQVLGQGPQFIFQYYEKEERGRGNFPDRFSARQFPNYSSELNVNALLLGDSALYLCASSFIQGGNEKLFFGSGTQLSVL.

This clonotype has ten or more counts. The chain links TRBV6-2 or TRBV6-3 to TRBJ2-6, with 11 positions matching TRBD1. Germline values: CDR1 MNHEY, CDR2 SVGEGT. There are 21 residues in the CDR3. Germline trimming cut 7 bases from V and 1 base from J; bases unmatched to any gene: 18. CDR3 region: CASKSQAGQGAFSSGANVLTF. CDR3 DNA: TGTGCCAGCAAATCACAGGCCGGACAGGGGGCGTTCTCTTCTGGGGCCAACGTCCTGACTTTC.

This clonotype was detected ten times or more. CDR3 loop: CASSLEDRGSYGYTF. Written as DNA, the CDR3 is TGTGCCAGCAGCTTAGAGGACAGGGGTAGCTATGGCTACACCTTC. The chain uses TRBV7-9 and TRBJ1-2; 9 nucleotides line up with TRBD1. The V gene's germline CDR1 is SEHNR and CDR2 FQNEAQ (reference sequence). This CDR3 spans 15 amino acids. The V segment lost 1 base and the J segment 4 bases; nucleotides outside the gene matches: 4.

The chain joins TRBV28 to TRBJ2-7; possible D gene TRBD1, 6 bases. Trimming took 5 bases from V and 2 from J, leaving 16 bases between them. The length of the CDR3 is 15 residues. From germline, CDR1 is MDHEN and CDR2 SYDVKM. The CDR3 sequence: CASSKRGSRTYEQYF. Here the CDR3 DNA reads TGTGCCAGCAGTAAAAGGGGGTCTAGAACCTACGAGCAGTACTTC.